Listed here is a single T cell receptor beta chain. The antigen is undetermined. The data were taken from a study of T cell responses to AZD1222 COVID-19 vaccine. General observations from the study: The sample set comprised mostly white British donors with more females, and clonal diversity was possibly underestimated.

The CDR3 has 14 residues. Deletions cut 0 bases from V and 6 bases from J, with 12 bases between. Germline CDR1 LNHDA, CDR2 SQIVND (reference sequence). Some clones are missing from TCRdb's copy, which holds only in-frame ones; the method was immunoSEQ multiplex PCR. The table lists about 130,000 clones, roughly 94% of them singletons. The specimen was peripheral blood, collected on day 0 of AZD1222 vaccination. The sequence came from an adult in good health. The chain combines TRBV19 with TRBJ2-7; no reliable D call. CDR3 sequence: CASSIDWQMGEQYF. CDR3 DNA: TGTGCCAGTAGTATAGACTGGCAAATGGGCGAGCAGTACTTC.